This entry features one TCR beta chain sequence. Its antigen is undetermined. This sample is part of a study of T cell repertoires in cytomegalovirus infection. The study, taken as a whole, reports: Frequencies of public TCR beta families were cumulated, and this identified carriers of CMV plus the relevant HLA.

CDR3 length equals 14 residues. V shed 0 bases and J shed 5 bases, with 12 bases lying between them. From germline, CDR1 is DFQATT and CDR2 SNEGSKA (reference sequence). TCRdb reanalysed the reads using MiXCR and keeps one entry per CDR3 protein. The table shows about 830,000 distinct CDR3 sequences, with less than 35% occurring only once. The chain links TRBV20-1 to TRBJ2-3; D might be TRBD1 or TRBD2, each matching 5 bases. The sample consisted of cultured CD8+ T cells from PBMCs, taken from culture after CMV antigen stimulation. The clonotype was recovered from a human donor in good health (CMV status not recorded). Some clones in this sample may be carry-over from other donors' samples. The CDR3 DNA sequence: TGCAGTGCTAGAGATCTGATGGGGGTAGATACGCAGTATTTT. It specifies CSARDLMGVDTQYF.